This T cell receptor beta chain was recorded in a study of CD8+CD57+ T cells in acquired aplastic anemia. As for the study in general: Sorted CD4+ plus CD8+ cells gave DNA averaging around 3 ug. Whole-study results and caveats: No significant difference in CD8+ Simpson's diversity was found between patients and controls.

This clonotype occurred once. As yet, its antigen is unknown. CDR3 and TCR beta VDJ profiling relied on a genomic DNA template. One entry per CDR3 protein, called by TCRdb with MiXCR from the reads. The data show around 250,000 distinct CDR3 sequences, with around 82% seen just once and 35% to 50% held by the top ten. Trimming stripped 3 bases from V and 13 bases from J, with 25 bases between. The length of the CDR3 is 15 residues. Germline V CDR1 and CDR2: SGHVS, FQNEAQ. Before being chosen for sequencing, patients had shown CD8+CD57+ cell expansion by flow cytometry. All patients had severe acquired aplastic anemia.

The chain joins TRBV7-8 to TRBJ2-7, with D perhaps given as TRBD1 or TRBD2 (5 bases each). The material sequenced was sorted CD4+, CD8+, or CD8+CD57+ T cells (not recorded which) from PBMCs. The TCR comes from a human donor with aplastic anemia. As DNA, the CDR3 is TGTGCCAGCAGCTTTCATCCGGACGGGACCTCCCTTCCCTACTTC. This gives the protein CASSFHPDGTSLPYF.